The T cell receptor (beta chain) under discussion was sequenced for a study of blood T cell repertoires in COVID-19. Assay: immunoSEQ multiplex PCR; the TCRdb copy retains only in-frame clones and omits some. The sample includes 330,000 or so clones, about 90% of them seen just once. The CDR3 sequence is 13 residues long. J lost 12 bases, V lost 5 bases, and 3 bases had no gene match. Germline V gene lookup returns CDR1 SGHTA and CDR2 FQGTGA. Source material: PBMCs or T cells enriched from blood (not recorded which). This rearrangement joins TRBV7-3 to TRBJ2-1, with 14 bases lining up with TRBD2. The source of this sequence is a middle-aged man in a cohort exposed to, infected with or recovered from COVID-19 (not recorded which). CDR3 coding DNA: TGTGCCAGCAGCCCTGGACTAGCGGGGGGGCAGTTCTTC. Translated, it gives CASSPGLAGGQFF.